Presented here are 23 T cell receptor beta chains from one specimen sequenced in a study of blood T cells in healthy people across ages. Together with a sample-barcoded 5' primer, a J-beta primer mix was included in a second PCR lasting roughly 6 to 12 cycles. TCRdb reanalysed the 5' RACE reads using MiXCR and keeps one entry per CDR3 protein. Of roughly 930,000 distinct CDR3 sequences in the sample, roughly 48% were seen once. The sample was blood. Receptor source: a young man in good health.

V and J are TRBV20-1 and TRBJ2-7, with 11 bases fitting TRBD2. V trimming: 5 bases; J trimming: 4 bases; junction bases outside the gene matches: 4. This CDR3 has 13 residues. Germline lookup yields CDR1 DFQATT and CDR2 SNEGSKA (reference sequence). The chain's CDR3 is CSARTSGGYEQYF. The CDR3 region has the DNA TGCAGTGCTCGAACTAGCGGGGGTTACGAGCAGTACTTC.

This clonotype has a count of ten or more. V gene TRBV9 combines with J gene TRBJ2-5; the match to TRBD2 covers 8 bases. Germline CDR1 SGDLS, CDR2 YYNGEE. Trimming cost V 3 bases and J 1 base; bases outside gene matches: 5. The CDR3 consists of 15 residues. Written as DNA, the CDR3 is TGTGCCAGCAGCGCAAGCGGGGGAATCCAAGAGACCCAGTACTTC. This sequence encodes CASSASGGIQETQYF.

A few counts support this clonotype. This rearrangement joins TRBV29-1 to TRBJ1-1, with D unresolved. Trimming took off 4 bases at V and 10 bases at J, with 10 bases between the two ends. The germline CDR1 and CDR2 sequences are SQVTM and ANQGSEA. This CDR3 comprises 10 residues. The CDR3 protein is CSVGAAIAFF. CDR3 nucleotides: TGCAGCGTTGGAGCGGCAATAGCTTTCTTT.

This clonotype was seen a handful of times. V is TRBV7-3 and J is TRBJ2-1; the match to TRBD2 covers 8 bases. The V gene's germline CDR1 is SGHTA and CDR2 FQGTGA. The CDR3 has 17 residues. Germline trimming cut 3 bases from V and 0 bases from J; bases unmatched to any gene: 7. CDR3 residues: CASSFTGGPSSYNEQFF. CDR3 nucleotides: TGTGCCAGCAGCTTCACGGGGGGGCCGAGCTCCTACAATGAGCAGTTCTTC.

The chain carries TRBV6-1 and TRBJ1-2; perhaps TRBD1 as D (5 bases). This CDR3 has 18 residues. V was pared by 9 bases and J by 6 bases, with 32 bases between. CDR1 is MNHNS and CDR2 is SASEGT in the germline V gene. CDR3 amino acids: CARPTIAGTGEGKNGYTF. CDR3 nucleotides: TGTGCCAGGCCGACTATCGCCGGTACTGGGGAGGGGAAGAATGGCTACACCTTC.

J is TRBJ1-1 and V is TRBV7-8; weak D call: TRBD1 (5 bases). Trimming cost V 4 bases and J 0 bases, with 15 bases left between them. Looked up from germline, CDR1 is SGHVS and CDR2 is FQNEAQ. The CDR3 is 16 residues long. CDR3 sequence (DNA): TGTGCCAGCAGCTCGGGGGGGGTGATCATGAACACTGAAGCTTTCTTT. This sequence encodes CASSSGGVIMNTEAFF.

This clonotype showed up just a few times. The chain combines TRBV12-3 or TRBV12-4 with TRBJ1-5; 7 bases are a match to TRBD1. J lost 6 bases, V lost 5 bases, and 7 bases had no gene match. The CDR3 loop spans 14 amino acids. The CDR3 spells CASSPYRGGQPQHF. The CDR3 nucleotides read TGTGCCAGCAGTCCGTACAGGGGTGGTCAGCCCCAGCATTTT.

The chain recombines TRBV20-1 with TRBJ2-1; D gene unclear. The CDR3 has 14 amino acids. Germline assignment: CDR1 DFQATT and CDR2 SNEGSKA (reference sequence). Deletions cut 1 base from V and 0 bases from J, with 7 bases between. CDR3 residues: CSARGASSYNEQFF. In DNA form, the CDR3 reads TGCAGTGCTAGAGGGGCTAGCTCCTACAATGAGCAGTTCTTC.

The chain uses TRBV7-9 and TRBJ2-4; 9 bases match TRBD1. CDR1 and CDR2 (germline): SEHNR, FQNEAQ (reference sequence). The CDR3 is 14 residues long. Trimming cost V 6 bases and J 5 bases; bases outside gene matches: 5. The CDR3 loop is CASRPGQGENIQYF. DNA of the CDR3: TGTGCCAGCAGGCCGGGACAGGGAGAAAACATTCAGTACTTC.

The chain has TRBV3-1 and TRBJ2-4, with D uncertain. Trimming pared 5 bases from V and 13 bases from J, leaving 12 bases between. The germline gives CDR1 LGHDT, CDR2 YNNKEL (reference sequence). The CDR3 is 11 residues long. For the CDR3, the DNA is TGTGCCAGCAGCGAGACGGGTGAGCAGTACTTC. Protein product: CASSETGEQYF.

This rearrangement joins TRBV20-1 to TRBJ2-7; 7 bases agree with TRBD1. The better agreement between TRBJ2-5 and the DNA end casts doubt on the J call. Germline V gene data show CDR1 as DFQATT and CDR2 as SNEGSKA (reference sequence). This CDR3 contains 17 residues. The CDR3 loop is CSASIPFGQGVGETQYF. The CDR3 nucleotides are TGCAGTGCTAGTATCCCCTTTGGGCAGGGGGTTGGAGAGACCCAGTACTTC.

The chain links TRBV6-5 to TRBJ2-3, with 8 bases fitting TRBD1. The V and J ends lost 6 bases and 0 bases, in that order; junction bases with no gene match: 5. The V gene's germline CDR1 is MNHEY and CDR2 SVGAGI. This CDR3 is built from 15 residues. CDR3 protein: CASRRTGLSTDTQYF. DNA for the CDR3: TGTGCCAGCAGACGGACAGGGCTTAGCACAGATACGCAGTATTTT.

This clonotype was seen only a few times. The CDR3 loop is CASSDRTGTYEQYF. CDR3 sequence (DNA): TGTGCCAGCAGTGACCGGACAGGGACCTACGAGCAGTACTTC. The V and J genes are TRBV6-1 and TRBJ2-7, with TRBD1 identical over 8 bases. CDR3 length: 14 residues. V shed 3 bases, J shed 2 bases, and the junction held 3 bases outside the gene matches. Germline-derived CDR1 and CDR2 are MNHNS and SASEGT.

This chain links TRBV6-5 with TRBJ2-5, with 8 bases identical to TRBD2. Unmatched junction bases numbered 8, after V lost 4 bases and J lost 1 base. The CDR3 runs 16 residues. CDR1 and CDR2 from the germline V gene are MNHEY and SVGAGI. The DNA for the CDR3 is TGTGCCAGCAGTTCCCTGACTAGCGAGGCCCAAGAGACCCAGTACTTC. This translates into CASSSLTSEAQETQYF.

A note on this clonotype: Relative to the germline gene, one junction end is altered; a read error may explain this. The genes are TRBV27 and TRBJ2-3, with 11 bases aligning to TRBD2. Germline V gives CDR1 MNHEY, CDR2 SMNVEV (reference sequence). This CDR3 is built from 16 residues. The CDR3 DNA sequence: TGCGCCAGCAGCTCTCCGACTAGCGGGGGCACAGATACGCAGTATTTT. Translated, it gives CASSSPTSGGTDTQYF.

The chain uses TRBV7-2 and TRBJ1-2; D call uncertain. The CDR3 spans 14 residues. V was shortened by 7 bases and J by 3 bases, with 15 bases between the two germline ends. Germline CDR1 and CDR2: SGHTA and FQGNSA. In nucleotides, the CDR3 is TGTGCCAGCATCTTTGGGCGGTCAGACTATGGCTACACCTTC. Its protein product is CASIFGRSDYGYTF.

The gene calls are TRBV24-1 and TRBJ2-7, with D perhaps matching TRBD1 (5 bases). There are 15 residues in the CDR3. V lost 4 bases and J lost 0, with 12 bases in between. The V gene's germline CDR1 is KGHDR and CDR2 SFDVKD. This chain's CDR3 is CATSDRADLSYEQYF. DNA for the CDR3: TGTGCCACCAGTGACAGGGCAGACCTCTCCTACGAGCAGTACTTC.

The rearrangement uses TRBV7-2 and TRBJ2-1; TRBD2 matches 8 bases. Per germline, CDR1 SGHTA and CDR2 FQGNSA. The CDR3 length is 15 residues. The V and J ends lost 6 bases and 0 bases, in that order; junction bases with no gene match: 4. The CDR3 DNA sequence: TGTGCCAGCAGGAGAGCGGGGGTCTCCTACAATGAGCAGTTCTTC. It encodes CASRRAGVSYNEQFF.

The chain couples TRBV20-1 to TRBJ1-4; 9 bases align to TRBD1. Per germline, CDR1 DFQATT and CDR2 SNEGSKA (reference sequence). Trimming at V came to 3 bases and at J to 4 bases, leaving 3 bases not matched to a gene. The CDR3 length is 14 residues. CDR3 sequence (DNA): TGCAGTGCTAGCCGGGACAGGGTTAATGAAAAACTGTTTTTT. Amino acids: CSASRDRVNEKLFF.

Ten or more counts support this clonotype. The DNA of the CDR3 is TGTGCCATCAGTGAGGAGGGGCGAAGTGAAAAACTGTTTTTT. As protein: CAISEEGRSEKLFF. This chain uses TRBV10-3 with TRBJ1-4, with a weak D call TRBD1 (5 bases). Germline CDR1 ENHRY, CDR2 SYGVKD. V lost 2 bases and J lost 7, with 11 bases in between. The CDR3 totals 14 residues.

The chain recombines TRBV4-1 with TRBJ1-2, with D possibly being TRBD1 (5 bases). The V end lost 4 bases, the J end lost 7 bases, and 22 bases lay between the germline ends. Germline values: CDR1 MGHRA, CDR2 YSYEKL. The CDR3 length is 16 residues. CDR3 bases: TGCGCCAGCAGCCCGGAGTCGGGGCAGGGATCGCGTGGCTACACCTTC. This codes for CASSPESGQGSRGYTF.

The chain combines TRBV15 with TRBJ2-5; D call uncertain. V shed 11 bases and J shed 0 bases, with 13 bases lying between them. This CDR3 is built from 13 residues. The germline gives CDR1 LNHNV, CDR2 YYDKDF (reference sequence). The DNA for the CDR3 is TGTGCCGCCAAGACTGGGTACCAAGAGACCCAGTACTTC. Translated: CAAKTGYQETQYF.

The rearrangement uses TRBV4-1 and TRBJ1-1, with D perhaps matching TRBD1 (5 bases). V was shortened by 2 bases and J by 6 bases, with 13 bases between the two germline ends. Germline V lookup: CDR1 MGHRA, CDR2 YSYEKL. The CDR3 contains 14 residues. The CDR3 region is CASSQPGMKSEAFF. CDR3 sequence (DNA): TGCGCCAGCAGCCAACCAGGGATGAAGTCTGAAGCTTTCTTT.